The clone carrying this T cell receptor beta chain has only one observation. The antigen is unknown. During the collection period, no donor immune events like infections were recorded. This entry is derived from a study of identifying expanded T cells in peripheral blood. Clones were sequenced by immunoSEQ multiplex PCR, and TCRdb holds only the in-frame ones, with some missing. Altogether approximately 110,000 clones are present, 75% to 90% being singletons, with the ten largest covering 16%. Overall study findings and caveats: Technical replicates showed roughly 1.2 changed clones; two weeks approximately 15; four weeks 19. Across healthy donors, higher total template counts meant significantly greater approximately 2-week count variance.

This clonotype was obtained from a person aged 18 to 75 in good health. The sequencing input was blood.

The CDR3 DNA reads TGTGCCATCTCAACGGGGGGGAACGTCAAAAACATTCAGTACTTC. Translating gives CAISTGGNVKNIQYF. This chain joins TRBV5-4 and TRBJ2-4, with 8 bases identical to TRBD2. CDR1 and CDR2 from the germline V gene are SGHNT and YYREEE (reference sequence). The CDR3 sequence is 15 residues long. J lost 3 bases, V lost 9 bases, and 11 bases had no gene match.